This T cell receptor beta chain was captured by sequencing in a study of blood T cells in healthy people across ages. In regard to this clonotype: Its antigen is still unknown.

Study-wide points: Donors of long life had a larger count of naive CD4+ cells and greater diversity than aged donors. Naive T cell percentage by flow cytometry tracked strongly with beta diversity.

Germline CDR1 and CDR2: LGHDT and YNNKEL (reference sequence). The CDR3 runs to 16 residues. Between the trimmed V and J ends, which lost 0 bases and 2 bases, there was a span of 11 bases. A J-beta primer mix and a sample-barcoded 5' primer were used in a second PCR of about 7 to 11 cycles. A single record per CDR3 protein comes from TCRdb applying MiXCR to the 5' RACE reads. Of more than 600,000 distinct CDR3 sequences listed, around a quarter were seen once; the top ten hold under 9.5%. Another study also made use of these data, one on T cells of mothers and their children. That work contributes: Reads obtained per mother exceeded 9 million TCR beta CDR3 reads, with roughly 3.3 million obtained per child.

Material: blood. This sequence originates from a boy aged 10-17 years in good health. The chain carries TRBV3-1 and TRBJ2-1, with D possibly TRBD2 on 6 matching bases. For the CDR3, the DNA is TGTGCCAGCAGCCAAGAAGGCGGGAAGGCCTACAATGAGCAGTTCTTC. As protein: CASSQEGGKAYNEQFF.